A single sample is the source of the 5 T cell receptor beta chains below, sequenced in a study of cytomegalovirus exposure and HLA in healthy donors. Both 60 Vbeta primers and 13 Jbeta primers went into the PCR. Libraries were prepared by immunoSEQ multiplex PCR; TCRdb keeps only in-frame clonotypes and omits some of them. Here the sample spans under 200,000 clones, about 76% being singletons. The sequencing sample was made of PBMCs. The receptors come from a woman aged 40 to 50 in good health and CMV-seropositive.

The CDR3 coding sequence is TGTGCCAGCAGCTTAGGTGGGCTTGGCTACACCTTC. This sequence encodes CASSLGGLGYTF. This chain connects TRBV5-6 to TRBJ1-2; D unclear. V was cut by 2 bases and J by 7 bases, with 9 bases left in between. The length of the CDR3 is 12 residues. Germline CDR1 reads SGHDT; CDR2 reads YYEEEE. Combining the CDR3 with reference TRBV5-6 and TRBJ1-2 gives the whole variable domain DAGVTQSPTHLIKTRGQQVTLRCSPKSGHDTVSWYQQALGQGPQFIFQYYEEEERQRGNFPDRFSGHQFPNYSSELNVNALLLGDSALYLCASSLGGLGYTFGSGTRLTVV.

This clone came up once. The CDR3 DNA follows: TGCGCCAGCAGCATACAGGGCGGCATCGACGAGCAGTACTTC. It specifies CASSIQGGIDEQYF. The chain links TRBV5-1 to TRBJ2-7; TRBD1 is a possible D gene (6 bases). CDR3 length: 14 amino acids. Germline CDR1 is SGHRS and CDR2 is YFSETQ. V lost 4 bases, J lost 5 bases, and 16 bases lay in between.

This clone was seen a single time. The V and J genes are TRBV7-2 and TRBJ2-7, with TRBD2 identical over 15 bases. The CDR3 has 15 residues. J was trimmed by 9 bases and V by 5 bases; bases with no gene match: 8. The V gene's germline CDR1 is SGHTA and CDR2 FQGNSA. The CDR3 is CASSRGLAGGPRQYF. The CDR3 nucleotides are TGTGCCAGCAGCCGCGGACTAGCGGGGGGGCCTAGGCAGTACTTC. Variable domain in full (rest from reference TRBV7-2 and TRBJ2-7): GAGVSQSPSNKVTEKGKDVELRCDPISGHTALYWYRQSLGQGLEFLIYFQGNSAPDKSGLPSDRFSAERTGGSVSTLTIQRTQQEDSAVYLCASSRGLAGGPRQYFGPGTRLTVT.

This clone was seen more than once but under ten times. The chain couples TRBV27 to TRBJ1-2; D is unclear. Trimming left V 5 bases short and J 6 bases short, with 13 bases between. Germline CDR1 MNHEY, CDR2 SMNVEV (reference sequence). CDR3 length equals 13 residues. CDR3: CASSPTEVDGYTF. As DNA, the CDR3 is TGTGCCAGCAGTCCAACAGAAGTAGATGGCTACACCTTC.

V gene TRBV2 combines with J gene TRBJ1-3; D uncertain. This CDR3 contains 13 residues. Trimming shortened V by 2 bases and J by 7 bases, and 9 bases separated the two germline ends. Germline CDR1 and CDR2: SNHLY and FYNNEI. CDR3 loop: CASSERFPNTIYF. Written as DNA, the CDR3 is TGTGCCAGCAGTGAACGTTTCCCGAACACCATATATTTT. The variable domain in full, completed from reference TRBV2 and TRBJ1-3, reads EPEVTQTPSHQVTQMGQEVILRCVPISNHLYFYWYRQILGQKVEFLVSFYNNEISEKSEIFDDQFSVERPDGSNFTLKIRSTKLEDSAMYFCASSERFPNTIYFGEGSWLTVV.